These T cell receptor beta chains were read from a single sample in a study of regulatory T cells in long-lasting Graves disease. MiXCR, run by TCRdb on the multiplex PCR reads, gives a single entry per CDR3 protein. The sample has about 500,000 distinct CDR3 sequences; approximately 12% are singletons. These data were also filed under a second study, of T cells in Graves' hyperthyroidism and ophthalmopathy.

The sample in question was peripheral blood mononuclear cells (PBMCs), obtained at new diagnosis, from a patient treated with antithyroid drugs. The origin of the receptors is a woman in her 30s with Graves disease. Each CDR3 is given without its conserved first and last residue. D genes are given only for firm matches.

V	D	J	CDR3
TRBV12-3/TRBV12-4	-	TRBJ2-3	ASVQSPDTQY
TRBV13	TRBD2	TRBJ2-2	ASGLERESTGELF
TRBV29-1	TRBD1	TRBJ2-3	SHRDRDSTDTQY
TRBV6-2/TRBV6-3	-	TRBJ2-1	ASSHEFGEQF
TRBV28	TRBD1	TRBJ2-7	ASRLTGDEQY
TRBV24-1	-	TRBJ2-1	ATSDDAGRNNEQF
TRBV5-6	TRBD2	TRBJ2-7	ASSSIAGGIYEQY
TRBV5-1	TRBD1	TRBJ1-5	ASSAGDRPNQPQH
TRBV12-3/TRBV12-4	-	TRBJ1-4	ASSLYQGNVKLF
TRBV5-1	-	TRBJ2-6	ASSAEPSGSGANVLT
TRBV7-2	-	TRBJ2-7	ASSLARGHVYEQY
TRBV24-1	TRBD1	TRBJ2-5	ATSDVTGAGETQY
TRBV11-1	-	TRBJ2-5	ASSGRFQIQETQY
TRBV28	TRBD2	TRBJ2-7	ASTLAGGPEQY
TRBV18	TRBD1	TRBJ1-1	ASSLTDRDTEAF
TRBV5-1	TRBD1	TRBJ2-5	ASSQTGQETQY
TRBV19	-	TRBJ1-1	ASSNVRTNTEAF
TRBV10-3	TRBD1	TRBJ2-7	AISSHGQGRYEQY
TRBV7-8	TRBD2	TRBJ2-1	ASSLDLAGAAQF
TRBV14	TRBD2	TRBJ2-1	ASSPHRGLPSLAGNEQF
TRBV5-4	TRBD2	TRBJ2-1	AGKGLAGNEQF
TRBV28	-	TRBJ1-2	ASSSRTVVYT
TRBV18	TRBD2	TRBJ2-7	ASSPPGTSLYEQH
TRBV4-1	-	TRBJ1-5	ASSQQGGNQPQH
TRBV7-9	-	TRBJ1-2	ASVPSGSNYGYT
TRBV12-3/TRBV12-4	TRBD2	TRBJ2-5	ASSLARLAGGQETQY
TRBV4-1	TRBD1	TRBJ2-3	ASSRTGLTDTQY
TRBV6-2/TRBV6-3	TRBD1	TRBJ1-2	ASSSGTGMIIYGYT
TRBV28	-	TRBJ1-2	ASSPTQRTRYT
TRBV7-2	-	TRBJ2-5	ASSPGHRRVASQETQY
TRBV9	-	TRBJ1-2	ASSARQEIGYT
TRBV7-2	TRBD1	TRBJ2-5	ASIQDRGKETQY
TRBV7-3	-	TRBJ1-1	ASSPGYGNTEAF
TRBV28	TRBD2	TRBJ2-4	ASSPSLGRLAKNIQY
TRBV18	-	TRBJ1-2	ASSPIGQHGYT
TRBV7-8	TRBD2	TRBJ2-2	ASSLSGTSGRTGELF
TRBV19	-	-	ASSIGLGPHNNEQF
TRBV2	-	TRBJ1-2	ASSEGRQYYGYT
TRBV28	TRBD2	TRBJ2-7	ASSLYAGGPNEQY
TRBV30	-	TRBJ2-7	AWSVDYEQY
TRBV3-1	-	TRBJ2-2	ASSQISWGTGELF
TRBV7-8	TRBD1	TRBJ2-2	ASSPGQGGYGELF
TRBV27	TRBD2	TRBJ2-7	ASMTGGAGGTEQY
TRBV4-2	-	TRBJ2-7	ASSLPGSGFNEQY
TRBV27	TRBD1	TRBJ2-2	ASASPGTGKPGELF
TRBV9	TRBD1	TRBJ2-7	ASSSRQGGEQY